These T cell receptor beta chains were read from a single sample in a study of T cell changes during pregnancy in multiple sclerosis. Data came from immunoSEQ multiplex PCR; TCRdb stores just in-frame clones and leaves some out. This table has about 51,000 clones, around 93% appearing once. The sequencing used peripheral blood, collected in the second trimester of pregnancy. The receptors stem from a female donor with multiple sclerosis, enrolled in a pregnancy study. Each CDR3 is given with its conserved first and last residue. The D gene is left open where the match is weak. Not all rows give a size; the values are once, few, many and, for expanded clones, a class.

.,TRBD2,TRBJ2-1,TRBV2,TGTGCCAGCAGCCCAGCGGGAGGTTACAATGAGCAGTTCTTC,CASSPAGGYNEQFF
.,TRBD1,TRBJ2-2,TRBV19,TGTGCCAGTAGTAATGGGGCAGGGGGCCTCACCGGGGAGCTGTTTTTT,CASSNGAGGLTGELFF
.,.,TRBJ2-2,TRBV10-1,TGCGCCAGCAGTGGGTGTACAGGAAAGGACGGGGAGCTGTTTTTT,CASSGCTGKDGELFF
.,.,TRBJ1-2,TRBV27,TGTGCCAGCAGTTTAAGCGGAAACTATGGCTACACCTTC,CASSLSGNYGYTF
.,.,TRBJ2-5,TRBV14,TGTGCCAGCAGCCAAGGCGGGACTGAGTTCCAAGAGACCCAGTACTTC,CASSQGGTEFQETQYF
.,.,TRBJ2-6,TRBV15,TGTGCCACCAGCGACAGAGGCTCTGGGGCCAACGTCCTGACTTTC,CATSDRGSGANVLTF
.,.,TRBJ2-1,TRBV19,TGTGCCAGTACTGACAGGAAATACAATGAGCAGTTCTTC,CASTDRKYNEQFF
.,TRBD1,TRBJ1-1,TRBV19,TGTGCCAGTAGGGGGGACAGGGAGCTTAACACTGAAGCTTTCTTT,CASRGDRELNTEAFF
.,.,TRBJ2-7,TRBV6-5,TGTGCCAGCAGTTACAACGGGGTCCCATACGAGCAGTACTTC,CASSYNGVPYEQYF
.,TRBD1,TRBJ2-1,TRBV7-3,TGTGCCAGCAGCTTAGTAGGGGGCGGATACAATGAGCAGTTCTTC,CASSLVGGGYNEQFF
.,.,TRBJ2-1,TRBV5-1,TGCGCCAGCAGTAGTGCATTAGACTACAATGAGCAGTTCTTC,CASSSALDYNEQFF
.,.,TRBJ2-1,TRBV28,TGTGCCAGCAGTTTCGGGGAGCAGTTCTTC,CASSFGEQFF
.,TRBD2,TRBJ2-3,TRBV4-1,TGCGCCAGCAGCCAACCACTTCTAGCGGGAGGATCAGATACGCAGTATTTT,CASSQPLLAGGSDTQYF
.,TRBD1,TRBJ1-4,TRBV5-1,TGCGCCAGCAGCTTGGGGAGGGGGCAAGATGAAAAACTGTTTTTT,CASSLGRGQDEKLFF
.,TRBD2,TRBJ2-1,TRBV9,TGTGCCAGCAGCGTAGGCGGCGGGAGGGAAAGTGAGCAGTTCTTC,CASSVGGGRESEQFF
.,.,TRBJ2-2,TRBV29-1,TGCAGCGTTGAACGGGATCACACCGGGGAGCTGTTTTTT,CSVERDHTGELFF
.,.,TRBJ2-1,TRBV10-3,TGTGCCATCAGTGAGTTTGGGCTAGGGGGATCGGGCAATGAGCAGTTCTTC,CAISEFGLGGSGNEQFF
.,.,TRBJ2-3,TRBV9,TGTGCCAGCAGCTCCAGCGGAGAGGCCACAGATACGCAGTATTTT,CASSSSGEATDTQYF
once,TRBD2,TRBJ2-1,TRBV5-4,TGTGCCAGCAGCCTCCGACTAGCGGGAAGGCATGAGCAGTTCTTC,CASSLRLAGRHEQFF
.,.,TRBJ2-4,TRBV4-2,TGTGCCAGCAGCCAAGATGGGGGAGGAAAAGCCAAAAACATTCAGTACTTC,CASSQDGGGKAKNIQYF
.,TRBD1,TRBJ2-7,TRBV6-1,TGTGCCAGCAGTGGGTTCCGGGACAGGGCCAACGAGCAGTACTTC,CASSGFRDRANEQYF
once,TRBD1,TRBJ2-1,TRBV7-9,TGTGCCAGCAGCTCGGGACAGACAGCCTACAATGAGCAGTTCTTC,CASSSGQTAYNEQFF
.,TRBD1,TRBJ1-2,TRBV6-5,TGTGCCAGCCGACCTGACAGGGTATTTTATGGCTACACCTTC,CASRPDRVFYGYTF
once,.,TRBJ1-1,TRBV5-1,TGCGCCAGCAGCTTGCGGTCGAACACTGAAGCTTTCTTT,CASSLRSNTEAFF
.,TRBD1,TRBJ2-7,TRBV28,TGTGCCAGCAGACTAGGGACAGGGGGCGAGCAGTACTTC,CASRLGTGGEQYF
.,TRBD1,TRBJ2-7,TRBV7-6,TGTGCCAGCAGCTTCGGACAGGGGTCCTACGAGCAGTACTTC,CASSFGQGSYEQYF
.,TRBD2,TRBJ2-5,TRBV4-3,TGCGCCAGCAGCCAAGAATTGGGACTAGCGGGAGCCTCGCAAGAGACCCAGTACTTC,CASSQELGLAGASQETQYF
.,TRBD1,TRBJ2-5,TRBV10-3,TGTGCCATCAGTAACAGGGGGGACCGGCAAGAGACCCAGTACTTC,CAISNRGDRQETQYF
.,.,TRBJ2-7,TRBV20-1,TGCAGTGGCTGGGGAGCGTACGAGCAGTACTTC,CSGWGAYEQYF
.,.,TRBJ2-5,TRBV29-1,TGCAGCGTTGAAAACAGGGTAGGAGAGACCCAGTACTTC,CSVENRVGETQYF
.,TRBD1,TRBJ1-2,TRBV30,TGTGCCTGGGCGACAGGGGCCTATCGCGGCTACACCTTC,CAWATGAYRGYTF
.,TRBD1,TRBJ2-5,TRBV27,TGTGCCAGCAGTCTCACAGGGGGTGGGATGGAGACCCAGTACTTC,CASSLTGGGMETQYF
.,.,TRBJ2-1,TRBV10-2,TGCGCCAGCAGTTGGAAGCGGGTTCTGCCAACGTCCTACAATGAGCAGTTCTTC,CASSWKRVLPTSYNEQFF
.,TRBD1,TRBJ2-7,TRBV5-1,TGCGCCAGCAGCTCGGAGCCGGTGAGGACAGGGGTCTACGAGCAGTACTTC,CASSSEPVRTGVYEQYF
.,.,TRBJ1-2,TRBV4-2,TGTGCCAGCAGCCAAACAGCCTACTATGGCTACACCTTC,CASSQTAYYGYTF
.,TRBD1,TRBJ1-4,TRBV7-9,TGTGCCAGCAGCTTACTGGGACAGGATAATGAAAAACTGTTTTTT,CASSLLGQDNEKLFF
.,.,TRBJ2-2,TRBV9,TGTGCCAGCAGCGTAGATAGAGGGTGGAACACCGGGGAGCTGTTTTTT,CASSVDRGWNTGELFF
.,TRBD2,TRBJ2-7,TRBV5-4,TGTGCCTGGGGACTAGGGAGCTCCTACGAGCAGTACTTC,CAWGLGSSYEQYF
.,TRBD2,TRBJ2-1,TRBV19,TGTGCCAGTCAACGGGAGGTGGCCCTCAATGAGCAGTTCTTC,CASQREVALNEQFF
.,TRBD1,TRBJ1-1,TRBV9,TGTGCCAGCAGCGTAGTGGGACAGGGCCAGGCTTTCTTT,CASSVVGQGQAFF
.,.,TRBJ1-5,TRBV29-1,TGCAGCGTTGTACAGGGTAGGAATCAGCCCCAGCATTTT,CSVVQGRNQPQHF
.,TRBD1,TRBJ2-7,TRBV28,TGTGCCAGCAGTCCGGACAGGGGGACCTACGAGCAGTACTTC,CASSPDRGTYEQYF
.,.,TRBJ1-1,TRBV29-1,TGCAGCGTGTCCGGGGTTGAGGGCCCTGAAGCTTTCTTT,CSVSGVEGPEAFF
.,TRBD2,TRBJ2-3,TRBV7-7,TGTGCTAGCAGCCTGGGACTAGCGGGCTTGGATACGCAGTATTTT,CASSLGLAGLDTQYF
.,.,TRBJ1-2,TRBV11-2,TGTGCCAGCAGCTTAGACCTCTCTCCGGGGGACTATGGCTACACCTTC,CASSLDLSPGDYGYTF